Listed here is a single TCR beta chain. This clone's antigen is unknown. Per-nucleotide qualities are absent, and no much larger clonotype sits a single base away. This sample was taken from a study of blood T cell repertoires in COVID-19 (dated by TCRdb to the early 2020s). With regard to the full study: Samples covering the acute and convalescent phases of COVID-19 were provided by collaborators in the United States, Italy and Spain. The material from the prospective study consisted of cDNA or gDNA derived from T cells, B-cell-depleted T cells, or PBMCs. The dataset comprised deeply sampled blood TCRbeta repertoires from subjects exposed to, actively infected with, or recovered from COVID-19. The repertoires were released in a freely available public database meant as a resource for research on the immune response to SARS-CoV-2. The samples were drawn from the first 160 participants of the ongoing ImmuneRACE study and from under 1,500 subjects provided by 6 global collaborators. Sample metadata almost always included a de-identified subject ID, COVID-19 status, age in years and sex. Where available, HLA class I and class II types were obtained from metadata supplied by the sample provider rather than from assay-based typing. General findings and caveats noted by the study authors: The amount of clinical and demographic metadata varied by source and participant and was provided uncurated.

TCRbeta CDR3 regions were amplified from genomic DNA using the immunoSEQ Assay, a bias-controlled multiplex PCR. The original pipeline was this. Within the assay, amplification of reference gene primers was used to estimate how many nucleated cells each sample contained. To quantify the absolute abundance of each unique TCRbeta CDR3 rearrangement, sequence reads were collapsed and filtered. For each sample, productive Simpson clonality was calculated as the square root of Simpson's diversity index across productive rearrangements. TCRdb stores this immuneACCESS table with in-frame sequences only. Part of the clones is absent; in the studies checked, under half of the shortfall reflects unresolved V genes, and no reason is known for the rest. That table gives V, J and clone size, and the DNA gave D and trimming. In this sample the table shows around 300,000 clones, around 85% of which occur a single time. The ten biggest clones cover 6% to 6.5% of the sample.

Participants in the prospective study were enrolled through a virtual design, were aged roughly 18 to 100 years, and lived in roughly 24 United States geographic areas. In the prospective study, participants were assigned to cohorts based on the clinical history participants reported in a screening survey and a study questionnaire. ImmuneRACE Cohort 3 recovered participants were defined by two consecutive negative NP/OP PCR tests, healthcare professional clearance, or symptom resolution. In the prospective study, whole blood, serum and a nasopharyngeal or oropharyngeal swab were collected from each participant by mobile phlebotomists. Participants in the prospective study had the option to provide additional blood draws and questionnaires over an approximately 2-month period. Before DNA extraction, prospective study blood samples were shipped either frozen or at room temperature. The CDR3 has 15 amino acids, counting the end cysteine and phenylalanine. Only CDR3 DNA remains: 45 bases, in frame from the first base. Reading the germline V gene gives CDR1 SNHLY and CDR2 FYNNEI. Trimming takes 3 bases from V and 1 base from J, and the germline ends sit 11 bases apart.

This receptor was identified in a woman in her forties who had recovered from COVID-19. The sample taken for sequencing was PBMCs or T cells enriched from blood (not recorded which). The chain was built from TRBV2 and TRBJ2-3; matching of 6 bases hints at TRBD2 as the D gene. The nucleotide sequence is given as TGTGCCAGCAGTGATATCGGGAGTGGCACAGATACGCAGTATTTT. Its protein is CASSDIGSGTDTQYF.